The rows below give T cell receptor beta chains drawn from one sample of a study of T cell changes during pregnancy in multiple sclerosis. Clones were read by immunoSEQ multiplex PCR, and TCRdb kept only the in-frame ones, dropping some. The profile shows fewer than 150,000 clones, roughly 95% of them singletons. The sequenced sample was peripheral blood, obtained after pregnancy. These receptors all stem from a female donor with multiple sclerosis, enrolled in a pregnancy study. CDR3s include the opening cysteine and the closing phenylalanine or tryptophan. Each record gives: V gene, J gene, CDR3 protein.

>TRBV30|TRBJ2-7
CACDRAYEQYF
>TRBV30|TRBJ1-1
CAWSVGARGVNTEAFF
>TRBV6-4|TRBJ1-5
CASSEQANQPQHF
>TRBV19|TRBJ2-1
CASSIGLAAGDEQFF
>TRBV19|TRBJ1-2
CASSTGPGMAGGYTF
>TRBV19|TRBJ2-7
CASSQGAYEQYF
>TRBV7-9|TRBJ2-1
CASSPPLSFIEQFF
>TRBV7-2|TRBJ1-4
CASSPRGGKGNEKLFF
>TRBV10-3|TRBJ2-1
CAIRGTSGDNEQFF
>TRBV7-8|TRBJ1-1
CASSSSTALNTEAFF
>TRBV29-1|TRBJ1-4
CSVEFGQGRLFF
>TRBV27|TRBJ2-1
CASSSPRGTTYNEQFF
>TRBV13|TRBJ2-2
CASSLEASVATGELFF
>TRBV2|TRBJ1-4
CASSPGQGNEKLFF
>TRBV2|TRBJ2-7
CASSWELAPTGEQYF
>TRBV6-1|TRBJ2-1
CASSELRGAQQQFF
>TRBV6-5|TRBJ2-1
CASSPGEGQFF
>TRBV6-6|TRBJ1-3
CASSSLAGSGNTIYF
>TRBV18|TRBJ1-5
CASSPTGGNQPQHF
>TRBV28|TRBJ1-1
CASSLKQGNTEAFF
>TRBV4-3|TRBJ2-1
CASSHVTSGDNEQFF
>TRBV5-1|TRBJ2-3
CASRWGLAGGTDTQYF
>TRBV27|TRBJ2-1
CASSTQGGSYNEQFF
>TRBV2|TRBJ2-3
CASSPHQGALSTDTQYF
>TRBV23-1|TRBJ2-1
CASSHRGGNEQFF
>TRBV9|TRBJ2-1
CASSVGTARVDEQFF
>TRBV7-8|TRBJ2-1
CASSQSASGRFLNEQFF
>TRBV6-6|TRBJ2-7
CASRTSGSYEQYF
>TRBV5-5|TRBJ2-7
CASSLEGTGYHEQYF
>TRBV5-4|TRBJ1-1
CASSSRDRGQSEAFF
>TRBV4-1|TRBJ1-5
CASSQDWGGPSNQPQHF
>TRBV19|TRBJ2-1
CASSIDVGTVTYNEQFF
>TRBV5-1|TRBJ2-6
CASTQTASGANVLTF
>TRBV5-5|TRBJ2-7
CASSSSGRGKTDEQYF
>TRBV5-6|TRBJ2-5
CASSPLGGSGSRRETQYF
>TRBV11-2|TRBJ2-7
CASSMGTRYEQYF
>TRBV5-1|TRBJ2-1
CASSLFPNEQFF
>TRBV19|TRBJ2-5
CASSPAVATSGSQETQYF
>TRBV2|TRBJ1-5
CASRTGTGIEPQHF
>TRBV11-2|TRBJ2-6
CASSQGVLAGANVLTF
>TRBV29-1|TRBJ2-2
CSVERREGRGTGELFF
>TRBV5-1|TRBJ1-4
CASSRRQGNNEKLFF
>TRBV5-4|TRBJ2-7
CASSAAGTGSYEQYF
>TRBV27|TRBJ2-3
CASSLLAPGSPDTQYF